The T cell receptor (beta chain) under discussion was sequenced for a study of T cells in Graves' hyperthyroidism and ophthalmopathy. Trimming removed 4 bases from V and 7 bases from J; junction bases left unmatched: 11. CDR1 and CDR2 from the germline V gene are SGHRS and YFSETQ. The CDR3 is 16 residues long. In its sample, this clonotype was seen many times. Template material for amplifying TCR beta CDR3 regions consisted of RNA transcripts. TCR CDR3 regions were first amplified by RT-PCR with HTBI primers. TCRdb re-derived calls from the multiplex PCR reads in MiXCR, one entry per CDR3 protein. Of fewer than 450,000 distinct CDR3 sequences in the sample, around 15% were seen once.

The genes are TRBV5-1 and TRBJ2-7; 13 bases line up with TRBD2. What was sequenced was blood. This receptor was taken from a woman aged 60-75 years with Graves' ophthalmopathy. The CDR3 DNA follows: TGCGCCAGCAGCACACTAGCGGGAGGGTCTGCGGGAGAGCAGTACTTC. It encodes CASSTLAGGSAGEQYF.